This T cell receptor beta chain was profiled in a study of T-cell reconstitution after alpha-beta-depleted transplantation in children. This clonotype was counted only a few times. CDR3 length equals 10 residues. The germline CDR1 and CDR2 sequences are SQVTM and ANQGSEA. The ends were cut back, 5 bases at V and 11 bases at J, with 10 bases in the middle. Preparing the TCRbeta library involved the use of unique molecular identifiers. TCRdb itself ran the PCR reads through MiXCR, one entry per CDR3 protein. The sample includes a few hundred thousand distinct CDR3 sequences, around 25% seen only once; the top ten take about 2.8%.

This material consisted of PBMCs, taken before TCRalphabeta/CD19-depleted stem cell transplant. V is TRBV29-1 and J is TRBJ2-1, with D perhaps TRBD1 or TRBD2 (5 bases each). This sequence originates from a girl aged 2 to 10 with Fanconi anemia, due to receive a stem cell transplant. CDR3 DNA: TGCAGCGTTTCCGGGACCCAGCAGTTCTTC. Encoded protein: CSVSGTQQFF.